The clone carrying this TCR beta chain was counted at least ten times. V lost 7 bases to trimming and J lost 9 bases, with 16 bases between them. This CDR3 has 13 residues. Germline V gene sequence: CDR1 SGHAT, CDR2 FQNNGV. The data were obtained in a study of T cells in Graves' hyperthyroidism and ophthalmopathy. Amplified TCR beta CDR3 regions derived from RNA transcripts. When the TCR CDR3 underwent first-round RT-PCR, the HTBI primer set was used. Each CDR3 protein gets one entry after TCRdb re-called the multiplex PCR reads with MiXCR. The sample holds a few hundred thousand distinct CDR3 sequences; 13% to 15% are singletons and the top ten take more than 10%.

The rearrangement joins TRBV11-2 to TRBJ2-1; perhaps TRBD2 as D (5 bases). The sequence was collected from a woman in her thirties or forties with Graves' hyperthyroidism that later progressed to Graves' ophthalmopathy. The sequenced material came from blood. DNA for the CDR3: TGTGCCAGCACCCTACCTAGCCTCCCTGAGCAGTTCTTC. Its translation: CASTLPSLPEQFF.